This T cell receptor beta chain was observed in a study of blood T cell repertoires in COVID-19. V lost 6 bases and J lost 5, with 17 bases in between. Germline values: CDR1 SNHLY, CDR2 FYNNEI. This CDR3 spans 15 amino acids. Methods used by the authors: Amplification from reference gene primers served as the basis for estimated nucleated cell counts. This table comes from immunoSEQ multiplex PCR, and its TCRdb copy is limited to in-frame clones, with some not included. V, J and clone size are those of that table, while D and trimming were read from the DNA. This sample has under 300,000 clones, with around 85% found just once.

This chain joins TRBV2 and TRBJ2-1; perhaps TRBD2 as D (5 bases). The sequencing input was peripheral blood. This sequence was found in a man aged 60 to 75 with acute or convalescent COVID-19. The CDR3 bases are TGTGCCAGCAGGGACCGGAGCGGAGGTCACAATGAGCAGTTCTTC. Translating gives CASRDRSGGHNEQFF.